This T cell receptor beta chain came from a study of T cell repertoires in aging, cancer and after chemotherapy. Background on the study: Patients with glioblastoma brain tumors were sampled before and after temozolomide-based therapy. Roughly 8.9 million TCR reads were in the whole dataset.

Whole-study findings and limits: Loss of evenness, beyond lost richness, contributed to age-related TCR diversity decline in cancer patients. Untreated cancer patients had significantly lower blood TCR diversity than age-matched healthy donors.

To note about this clonotype: Its target is not known.

A mixed TRB-A/B primer pool amplified rearranged TRB by multiplex touch-down PCR. In TCRdb, the multiplex PCR reads were re-called with MiXCR into one record per CDR3 protein. Among some 1,700 distinct CDR3 sequences listed, approximately 60% were seen once. Trimming at V came to 0 bases and at J to 4 bases, leaving 1 base not matched to a gene. Germline V lookup: CDR1 DFQATT, CDR2 SNEGSKA (reference sequence). The CDR3 runs 15 residues. Amplification of TCR beta used genomic DNA extracted from peripheral blood. The genes are TRBV20-1 and TRBJ2-1; 12 positions agree with TRBD2. Material for sequencing was blood. The clonotype originates from a human donor with a solid tumor. This CDR3 reads CSARELAGGYNEQFF. In nucleotides, the CDR3 is TGCAGTGCTAGAGAACTAGCGGGAGGATACAATGAGCAGTTCTTC.